Given below is one T cell receptor beta chain in context. This entry is derived from a study of blood T cell repertoires in COVID-19. Looking at the study overall: Material from acute and convalescent COVID-19 was sourced from the United States, Italy and Spain. The cDNA or gDNA used as material had been derived from T cells, B-cell-depleted T cells, or PBMCs.

Original processing notes: For nucleated cells, counts were estimated from reference gene primer amplification. The repertoire was sequenced with immunoSEQ multiplex PCR; TCRdb's copy has only in-frame clones and lacks some. V and J calls and clone size follow that table, whereas D and trimming were derived from the DNA. The sample includes about 180,000 clones, 85% to 90% seen only once; the top ten take less than 25%. V lost 0 bases and J 3 bases, leaving 6 bases between the germline ends. The CDR3 is made up of 13 amino acids. From germline, CDR1 is GTSNPN and CDR2 SVGIG (reference sequence). Sequenced sample: peripheral blood. The V and J genes are TRBV30 and TRBJ1-3; D call uncertain. This TCR was sampled from a man aged 70 or older with active or convalescent COVID-19. The CDR3 bases are TGTGCCTGGAGTGTGAGCTTTGGAAACACCATATATTTT. This encodes CAWSVSFGNTIYF.